Listed here are 24 T cell receptor beta chains from one sample, sequenced in a study of blood T cell repertoires in COVID-19. Profiled with immunoSEQ multiplex PCR; TCRdb holds only in-frame clones, not every one. The profile shows a few hundred thousand clones, about 85% of them singletons. The sequencing sample was made of PBMCs or T cells enriched from blood (not recorded which). These receptors were collected from a middle-aged man who had recovered from COVID-19.

The CDR3 DNA reads as TGTGCCAGCAGCCCCGGTGTAGCGGGAGAGGGGGCCAAAAACATTCAGTACTTC. Amino acid sequence: CASSPGVAGEGAKNIQYF. The chain employs TRBV9 and TRBJ2-4, with 9 bases matching TRBD2. V lost 4 bases to trimming and J lost 1 base; unmatched junction nucleotides: 12. CDR1 and CDR2 (germline): SGDLS, YYNGEE. This CDR3 comprises 18 residues.

The rearrangement links TRBV5-8 to TRBJ2-1; D is uncertain. The V and J ends lost 0 bases and 4 bases respectively, with 11 bases between them. Germline V CDR1 and CDR2: SGHTS, YDEGEE. This CDR3 contains 15 residues. The CDR3, as DNA: TGTGCCAGCAGCTTGGGCACAACGTTATACAATGAGCAGTTCTTC. Its protein is CASSLGTTLYNEQFF.

There are a few counts of this clone. The CDR3 sequence: CATQGGWNTEAFF. The CDR3 DNA reads TGTGCCACCCAAGGGGGCTGGAACACTGAAGCTTTCTTT. This chain uses TRBV24-1 with TRBJ1-1; 7 bases line up with TRBD1. In germline, CDR1 is KGHDR, CDR2 SFDVKD. This CDR3 comprises 13 residues. Losses at the gene ends were 9 bases for V and 1 base for J; bases not matched to a gene: 4.

The J gene is TRBJ2-1, the V gene TRBV5-1, with 12 bases matching TRBD2. With 4 bases clipped from V and 6 bases from J, the junction kept 11 bases outside the gene matches. CDR1 is SGHRS and CDR2 is YFSETQ in the germline V gene. This CDR3 is built from 17 residues. In nucleotides, the CDR3 is TGCGCCAGCAGCGGCAACCTAGCGGGAGGGTCTGGCAATGAGCAGTTCTTC. Translated: CASSGNLAGGSGNEQFF.

The chain has TRBV29-1 and TRBJ1-2; 12 bases line up with TRBD1. The CDR3 length is 14 residues. J gave up 8 bases and V 6 bases, and 10 bases lay outside the gene matches. Germline V gene lookup returns CDR1 SQVTM and CDR2 ANQGSEA. The CDR3, as DNA: TGCAGCGTGTATCCCGGGACAGGGGGCCGGGGCTACACCTTC. Its protein product is CSVYPGTGGRGYTF.

The rearrangement links TRBV25-1 to TRBJ1-4; perhaps TRBD1 as D (6 bases). Germline V lookup: CDR1 MGHDK, CDR2 SYGVNS. This CDR3 has 17 residues. V shed 1 base and J shed 8 bases, with 20 bases lying between them. The CDR3 DNA follows: TGTGCCAGCAGTGAATCCCCAGGGGCCGCCGGGTCAGAAAAACTGTTTTTT. Translated: CASSESPGAAGSEKLFF.

CDR3 coding DNA: TGTGCCAGTAGTCCTAGAGGGGGGGCTGTCTATGGCTACACCTTC. The encoded protein is CASSPRGGAVYGYTF. The V and J genes are TRBV19 and TRBJ1-2, with a possible D match to TRBD1 (6 bases). The germline CDR1 and CDR2 sequences are LNHDA and SQIVND (reference sequence). Trimming stripped 5 bases from V and 4 bases from J, with 17 bases between. This CDR3 contains 15 residues.

J is TRBJ1-5 and V is TRBV3-1 (or the pseudogene TRBV3-2); D is possibly TRBD1 (5 bases). Germline V lookup: CDR1 LGHDT, CDR2 YNNKEL (reference sequence). This CDR3 comprises 14 residues. Trimming cost V 4 bases and J 5 bases, with 12 bases left between them. CDR3 DNA sequence: TGTGCCAGCAGCCCGACGGGAGGGGATCAGCCCCAGCATTTT. Encoded protein: CASSPTGGDQPQHF.

V is TRBV15 and J is TRBJ2-7, with 7 bases lining up with TRBD2. The CDR3 contains 16 residues. V lost 1 base and J lost 3; bases outside the gene matches: 9. Germline assignment: CDR1 LNHNV and CDR2 YYDKDF (reference sequence). DNA for the CDR3: TGTGCCACCAGCAGAGGCGTCAGCGGGAAAAGCTACGAGCAGTACTTC. This gives the protein CATSRGVSGKSYEQYF.

This chain connects TRBV6-2 or TRBV6-3 to TRBJ2-2, with 9 bases fitting TRBD2. V dropped 0 bases and J dropped 4; count of bases not matched to a gene: 6. This CDR3 spans 17 amino acids. The V gene's germline CDR1 is MNHEY and CDR2 SVGEGT. The chain's CDR3 is CASSYSRLAGTTGELFF. CDR3 sequence (DNA): TGTGCCAGCAGTTACTCTCGCCTAGCGGGAACCACCGGGGAGCTGTTTTTT.

The J gene is TRBJ2-1, the V gene TRBV7-2, with 8 positions matching TRBD1. V was pared by 4 bases and J by 6 bases, with 8 bases of the junction left unmatched. Germline loops: CDR1 SGHTA, CDR2 FQGNSA. The CDR3 runs 15 residues. The CDR3 protein is CASSSEAGGINEQFF. CDR3 DNA: TGTGCCAGCAGCTCGGAGGCAGGGGGCATCAATGAGCAGTTCTTC.

This clone was observed a single time. J is TRBJ2-7 and V is TRBV25-1, with 10 positions matching TRBD2. The CDR3 is 17 amino acids. V lost 4 bases, J lost 4 bases, and 13 bases stayed unmatched. Germline CDR1 is MGHDK and CDR2 is SYGVNS. CDR3 sequence (DNA): TGTGCCAGCAGTGGGGTTAGTCTCGCTAGCGGGAGTTACGAGCAGTACTTC. This codes for CASSGVSLASGSYEQYF.

The rearrangement uses TRBV28 and TRBJ2-2; maybe TRBD2 (6 bases). The CDR3 loop spans 16 amino acids. The germline V and J ends were trimmed by 1 base and 2 bases, with 11 bases remaining between them. Germline CDR1 reads MDHEN; CDR2 reads SYDVKM. CDR3 nucleotide sequence: TGTGCCAGCAGTTTATATAGCGGAGAAAACACCGGGGAGCTGTTTTTT. Residues: CASSLYSGENTGELFF.

This clone was observed once. The chain couples TRBV10-3 to TRBJ2-7, with 9 positions matching TRBD2. Germline CDR1 ENHRY, CDR2 SYGVKD. The CDR3 sequence is 14 residues long. The ends lost 7 bases at V and 5 bases at J; junction bases unmatched: 9. CDR3 protein: CAINSGTSFNEQYF. DNA of the CDR3: TGTGCCATCAATAGCGGGACTAGCTTTAACGAGCAGTACTTC.

The J gene is TRBJ1-2, the V gene TRBV3-1 (or the pseudogene TRBV3-2), with D maybe TRBD1 (5 bases). The V gene's germline CDR1 is LGHDT and CDR2 YNNKEL (reference sequence). This CDR3 comprises 13 residues. The V end was cut by 4 bases, the J end by 8 bases, with 14 bases between. The CDR3 DNA is TGTGCCAGCAGCCCCACCGGGGGAGGAGGCTACACCTTC. As protein: CASSPTGGGGYTF.

This clone was observed a single time. The rearrangement uses TRBV30 and TRBJ1-5; tentatively, D is TRBD1 (5 bases). V lost 5 bases and J lost 3, with 11 bases in between. Germline loops: CDR1 GTSNPN, CDR2 SVGIG (reference sequence). The CDR3 sequence is 13 residues long. The CDR3 loop reads CAWQQAFNQPQHF. CDR3 nucleotide sequence: TGTGCCTGGCAACAGGCTTTCAATCAGCCCCAGCATTTT. The whole variable domain, filled in from reference TRBV30 and TRBJ1-5, reads SQTIHQWPATLVQPVGSPLSLECTVEGTSNPNLYWYRQAAGRGLQLLFYSVGIGQISSEVPQNLSASRPQDRQFILSSKKLLLSDSGFYLCAWQQAFNQPQHFGDGTRLSIL.

V usage is TRBV6-5 and J usage is TRBJ2-7; 8 bases are a match to TRBD1. V lost 7 bases and J lost 4; bases outside the gene matches: 6. Per germline, CDR1 MNHEY and CDR2 SVGAGI. This CDR3 is built from 13 residues. CDR3 in DNA: TGTGCCAGCACCTCGACAGGGGTTTACGAGCAGTACTTC. This sequence encodes CASTSTGVYEQYF.

As for this clone: Other nucleotide sequences in the sample specify the same CDR3. V usage is TRBV15 and J usage is TRBJ1-2; D is undetermined. CDR1 is LNHNV, CDR2 YYDKDF, per germline (reference sequence). V lost 0 bases, J lost 2 bases, and 7 bases lay in between. The CDR3 runs 14 residues. The CDR3 reads CATSRDRTNYGYTF. The CDR3 DNA reads TGTGCCACCAGCAGAGATAGAACGAACTATGGCTACACCTTC. The whole variable domain, remainder taken from reference TRBV15 and TRBJ1-2, is DAMVIQNPRYQVTQFGKPVTLSCSQTLNHNVMYWYQQKSSQAPKLLFHYYDKDFNNEADTPDNFQSRRPNTSFCFLDIRSPGLGDTAMYLCATSRDRTNYGYTFGSGTRLTVV.

The rearrangement links TRBV7-2 to TRBJ2-3; 9 bases are a match to TRBD2. The V and J ends lost 1 base and 1 base, in that order; junction bases with no gene match: 9. Germline CDR1 and CDR2: SGHTA and FQGNSA. This CDR3 contains 18 residues. The CDR3 is CASSLGSGSFGGTDTQYF. For the CDR3, the DNA is TGTGCCAGCAGCTTAGGTAGCGGGAGCTTTGGTGGCACAGATACGCAGTATTTT.

The chain combines TRBV10-3 with TRBJ2-1; 13 bases are a match to TRBD2. J gave up 14 bases and V 2 bases, and 12 bases lay outside the gene matches. The CDR3 runs to 16 residues. Germline values: CDR1 ENHRY, CDR2 SYGVKD. The CDR3 coding sequence is TGTGCCATCAGTGAGGCCGGGACTAGCGGGACCCTGATGGAGTTCTTC. It translates to CAISEAGTSGTLMEFF.

The chain uses TRBV11-2 and TRBJ1-2, with 9 positions matching TRBD1. This CDR3 is built from 15 residues. Germline lookup yields CDR1 SGHAT and CDR2 FQNNGV. V trimming: 6 bases; J trimming: 4 bases; junction bases outside the gene matches: 9. DNA of the CDR3: TGTGCCAGCAGTTATGGGACAGGGAGTAGCTATGGCTACACCTTC. Amino acids: CASSYGTGSSYGYTF.

This chain uses TRBV5-1 with TRBJ2-7, with D possibly being TRBD1 (5 bases). The CDR3 covers 14 residues. Trimming removed 5 bases at V and 2 bases at J, with 14 bases between. Looked up from germline, CDR1 is SGHRS and CDR2 is YFSETQ. The CDR3: CASSIADSTYEQYF. DNA of the CDR3: TGCGCCAGCAGTATCGCAGACAGCACCTACGAGCAGTACTTC. Complete variable domain (other parts from reference TRBV5-1 and TRBJ2-7): KAGVTQTPRYLIKTRGQQVTLSCSPISGHRSVSWYQQTPGQGLQFLFEYFSETQRNKGNFPGRFSGRQFSNSRSEMNVSTLELGDSALYLCASSIADSTYEQYFGPGTRLTVT.

V and J are TRBV21-1 and TRBJ2-3; TRBD2 is the table's D call and was not checked against the DNA. TRBV21-1 is noted as a pseudogene. The CDR3 has 12 residues. The DNA for the CDR3 is TGTGCCAGCAGCTCCCGAGCAGATACGCAGTATTTT. This codes for CASSSRADTQYF.

This chain uses TRBV6-4 with TRBJ1-2, with D unresolved. Germline loops: CDR1 MRHNA, CDR2 SNTAGT. Deletions cut 0 bases from V and 8 bases from J, with 13 bases between. The CDR3 runs 14 residues. CDR3 nucleotides: TGTGCCAGCAGTGACTCGTATGCTTCGGGGGGCTACACCTTC. Protein: CASSDSYASGGYTF.